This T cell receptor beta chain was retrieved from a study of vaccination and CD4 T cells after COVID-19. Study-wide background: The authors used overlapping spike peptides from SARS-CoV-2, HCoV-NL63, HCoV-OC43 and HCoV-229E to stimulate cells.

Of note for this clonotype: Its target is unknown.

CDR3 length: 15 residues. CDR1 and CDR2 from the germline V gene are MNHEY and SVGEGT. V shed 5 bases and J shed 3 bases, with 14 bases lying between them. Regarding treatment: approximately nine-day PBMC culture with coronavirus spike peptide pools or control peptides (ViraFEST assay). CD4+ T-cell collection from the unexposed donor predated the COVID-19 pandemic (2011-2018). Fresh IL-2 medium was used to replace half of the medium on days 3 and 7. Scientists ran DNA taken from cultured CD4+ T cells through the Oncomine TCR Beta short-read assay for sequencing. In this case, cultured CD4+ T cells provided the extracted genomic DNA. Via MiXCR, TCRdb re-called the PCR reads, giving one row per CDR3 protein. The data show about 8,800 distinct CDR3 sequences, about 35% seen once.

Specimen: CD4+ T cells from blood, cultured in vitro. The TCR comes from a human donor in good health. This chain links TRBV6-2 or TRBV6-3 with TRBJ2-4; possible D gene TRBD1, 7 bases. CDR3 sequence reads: CASSEHQGGKNIQYF. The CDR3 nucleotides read TGTGCCAGCAGTGAACATCAGGGGGGCAAAAACATTCAGTACTTC.